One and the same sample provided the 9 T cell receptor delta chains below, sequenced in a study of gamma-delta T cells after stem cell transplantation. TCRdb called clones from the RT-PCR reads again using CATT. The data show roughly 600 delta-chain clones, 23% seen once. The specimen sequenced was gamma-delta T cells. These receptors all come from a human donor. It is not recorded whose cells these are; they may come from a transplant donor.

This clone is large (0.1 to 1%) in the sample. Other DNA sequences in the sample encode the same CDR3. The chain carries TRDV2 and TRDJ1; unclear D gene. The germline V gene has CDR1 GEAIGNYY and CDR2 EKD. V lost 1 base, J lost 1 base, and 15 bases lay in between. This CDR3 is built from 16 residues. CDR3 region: CACDTLLVSGTDKLIF. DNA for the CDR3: TGTGCCTGTGACACTTTACTCGTCTCCGGCACCGATAAACTCATCTTT.

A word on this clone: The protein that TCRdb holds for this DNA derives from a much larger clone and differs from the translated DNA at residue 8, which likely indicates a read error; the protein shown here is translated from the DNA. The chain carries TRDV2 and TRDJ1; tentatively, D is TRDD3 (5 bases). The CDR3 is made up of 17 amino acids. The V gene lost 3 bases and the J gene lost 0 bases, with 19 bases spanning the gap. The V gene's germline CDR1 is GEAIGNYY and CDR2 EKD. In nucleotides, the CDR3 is TGTGCCTGTGACCCTATACTGGAGGATGGTAACACCGATAAACTCATCTTT. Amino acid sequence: CACDPILEDGNTDKLIF.

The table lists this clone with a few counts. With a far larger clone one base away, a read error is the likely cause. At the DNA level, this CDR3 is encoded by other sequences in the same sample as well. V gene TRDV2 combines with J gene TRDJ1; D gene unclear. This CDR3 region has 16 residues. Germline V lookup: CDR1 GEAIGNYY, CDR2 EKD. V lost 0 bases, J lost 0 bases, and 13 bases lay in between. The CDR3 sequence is CACDTVNAEDTDKLIF. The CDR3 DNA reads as TGTGCCTGTGACACCGTGAATGCTGAGGACACCGATAAACTCATCTTT.

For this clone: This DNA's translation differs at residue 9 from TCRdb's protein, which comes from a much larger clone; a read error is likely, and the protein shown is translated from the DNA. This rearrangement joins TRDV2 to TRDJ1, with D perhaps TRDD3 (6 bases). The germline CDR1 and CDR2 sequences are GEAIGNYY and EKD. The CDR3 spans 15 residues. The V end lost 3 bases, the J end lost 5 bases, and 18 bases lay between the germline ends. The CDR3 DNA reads TGTGCCTGTGACGGACTGGGATCCAGGACGGATAAACTCATCTTT. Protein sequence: CACDGLGSRTDKLIF.

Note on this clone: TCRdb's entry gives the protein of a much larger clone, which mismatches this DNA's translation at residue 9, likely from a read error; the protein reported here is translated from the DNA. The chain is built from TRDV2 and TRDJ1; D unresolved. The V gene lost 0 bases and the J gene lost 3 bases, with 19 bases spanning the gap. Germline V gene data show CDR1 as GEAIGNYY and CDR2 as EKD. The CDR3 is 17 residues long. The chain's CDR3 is CACDTVDKVGGPDKLIF. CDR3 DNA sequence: TGTGCCTGTGACACCGTGGACAAAGTGGGTGGGCCCGATAAACTCATCTTT.

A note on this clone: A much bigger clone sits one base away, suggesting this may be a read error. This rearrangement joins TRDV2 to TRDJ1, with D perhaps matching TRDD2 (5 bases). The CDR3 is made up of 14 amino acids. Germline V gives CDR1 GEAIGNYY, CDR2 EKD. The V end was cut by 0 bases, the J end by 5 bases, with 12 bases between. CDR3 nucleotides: TGTGCCTGTGACACCGTCCTTCGAGGGGATAAACTCATCTTT. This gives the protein CACDTVLRGDKLIF.

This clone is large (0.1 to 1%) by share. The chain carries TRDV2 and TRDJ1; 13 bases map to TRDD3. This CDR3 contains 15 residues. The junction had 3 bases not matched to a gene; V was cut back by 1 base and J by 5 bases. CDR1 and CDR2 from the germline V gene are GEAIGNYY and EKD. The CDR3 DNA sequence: TGTGCCTGTGACACACTGGGGGATACGAGAGATAAACTCATCTTT. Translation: CACDTLGDTRDKLIF.

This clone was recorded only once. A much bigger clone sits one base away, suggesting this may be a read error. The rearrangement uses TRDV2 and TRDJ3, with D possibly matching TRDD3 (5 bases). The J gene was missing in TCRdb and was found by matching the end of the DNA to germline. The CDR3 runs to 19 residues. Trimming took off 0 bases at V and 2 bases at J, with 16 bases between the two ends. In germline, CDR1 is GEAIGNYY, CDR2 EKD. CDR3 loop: CACDTGASVGPWDTRQMFF. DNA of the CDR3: TGTGCCTGTGACACCGGGGCCTCGGTGGGGCCCTGGGACACCCGACAGATGTTTTTC.

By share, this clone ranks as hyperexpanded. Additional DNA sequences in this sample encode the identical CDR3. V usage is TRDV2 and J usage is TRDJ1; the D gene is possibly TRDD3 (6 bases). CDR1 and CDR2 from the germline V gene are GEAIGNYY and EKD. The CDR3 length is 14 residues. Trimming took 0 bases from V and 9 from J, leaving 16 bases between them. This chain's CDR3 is CACDTVLGRWELIF. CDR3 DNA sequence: TGTGCCTGTGACACCGTACTGGGTCGTTGGGAACTCATCTTT.